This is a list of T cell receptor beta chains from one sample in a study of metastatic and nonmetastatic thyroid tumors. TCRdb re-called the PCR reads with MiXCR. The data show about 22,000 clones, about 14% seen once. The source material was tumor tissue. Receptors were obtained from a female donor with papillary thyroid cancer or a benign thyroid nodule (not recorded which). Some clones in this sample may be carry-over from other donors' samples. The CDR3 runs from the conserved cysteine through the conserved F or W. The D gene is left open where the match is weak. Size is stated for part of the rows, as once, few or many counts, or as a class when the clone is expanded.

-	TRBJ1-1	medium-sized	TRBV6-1	CASSDRADTEAFF	TGTGCCAGCAGTGACAGGGCCGACACTGAAGCTTTCTTT
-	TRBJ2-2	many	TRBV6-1	CASSRGAYTGELFF	TGTGCCAGCAGTCGAGGGGCCTACACCGGGGAGCTGTTTTTT
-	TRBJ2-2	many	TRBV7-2	CASSRYGGELFF	TGTGCCAGCAGCAGATATGGGGGGGAGCTGTTTTTT
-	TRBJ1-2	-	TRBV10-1	CASSDSIGSHGYTF	TGCGCCAGCAGTGATTCAATAGGTTCCCATGGCTACACCTTC
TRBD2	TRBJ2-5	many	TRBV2	CASAGGGGAGETQYF	TGTGCCAGCGCGGGGGGCGGGGGGGCCGGTGAGACCCAGTACTTC
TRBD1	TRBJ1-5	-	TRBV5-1	CASSLGTGCHPQHF	TGCGCCAGCAGCTTAGGGACAGGGTGTCATCCCCAGCATTTT
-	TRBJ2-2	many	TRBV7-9	CASSYGTLTGELFF	TGTGCCAGCAGCTACGGGACACTTACCGGGGAGCTGTTTTTT
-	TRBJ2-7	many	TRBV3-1	CASSPGAQAYEQYF	TGTGCCAGCAGCCCCGGGGCCCAGGCCTACGAGCAGTACTTC
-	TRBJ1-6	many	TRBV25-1	CASRDWDSPLHF	TGTGCCAGCAGAGACTGGGATTCACCCCTCCACTTT
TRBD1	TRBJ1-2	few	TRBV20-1	CSAGRSYYRGSDYGYTF	TGCAGTGCTGGACGGAGCTACTACAGGGGCTCAGACTATGGCTACACCTTC
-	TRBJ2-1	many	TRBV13	CASSSLGKGPYNEQFF	TGTGCCAGCAGCTCACTGGGCAAGGGGCCCTACAATGAGCAGTTCTTC
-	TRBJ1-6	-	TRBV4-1	CASSPLGTGHPNSPLHF	TGCGCCAGCAGCCCTCTCGGGACTGGACACCCCAATTCACCCCTCCACTTT
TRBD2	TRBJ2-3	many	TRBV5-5	CASKPGGTGTDTQYF	TGTGCCAGTAAACCGGGGGGGACTGGCACAGATACGCAGTATTTT
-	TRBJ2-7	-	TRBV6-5	CASSYSIGVYEQYF	TGTGCCAGCAGTTACTCGATCGGGGTCTACGAGCAGTACTTC
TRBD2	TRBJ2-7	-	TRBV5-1	CASSSGTSVYEQYF	TGCGCCAGCAGCTCCGGGACTAGTGTCTACGAGCAGTACTTC
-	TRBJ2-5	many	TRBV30	CAQYSQNQETQYF	TGTGCCCAATACAGCCAGAACCAAGAGACCCAGTACTTC
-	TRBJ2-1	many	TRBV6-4	CASSVQSTGTEQFF	TGTGCCAGCAGTGTTCAATCTACAGGGACCGAGCAGTTCTTC
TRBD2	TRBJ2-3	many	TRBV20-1	CSPKTSGSSDTQYF	TGCAGTCCAAAGACTAGCGGGAGTTCGGATACGCAGTATTTT
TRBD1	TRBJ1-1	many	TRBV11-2	CASSLGQGAGRAFF	TGTGCCAGCAGCTTGGGACAGGGGGCCGGTAGAGCTTTCTTT
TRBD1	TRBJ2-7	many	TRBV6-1	CASSLISAGGYEQYF	TGTGCCAGCAGTCTCATCTCCGCAGGGGGCTACGAGCAGTACTTC
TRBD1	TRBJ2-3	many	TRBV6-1	CASNSQGVGTDTQYF	TGTGCCAGCAATTCACAGGGGGTAGGCACAGATACGCAGTATTTT
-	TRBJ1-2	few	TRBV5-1	CASSRDGDGYTF	TGCGCCAGCAGCAGGGACGGGGATGGCTATACCTTC
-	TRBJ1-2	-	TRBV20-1	CSADGLGGGMYGYTF	TGCAGTGCCGATGGCTTGGGAGGGGGAATGTATGGCTACACCTTC
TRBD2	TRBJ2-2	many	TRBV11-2	CASSPTSGSQRTGELFF	TGTGCCAGCAGCCCGACTAGCGGGAGCCAGCGCACCGGGGAGCTGTTTTTT
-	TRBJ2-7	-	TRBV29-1	CSVGEGEQYF	TGCAGCGTGGGAGAAGGTGAGCAGTACTTC
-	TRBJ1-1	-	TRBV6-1	CASRGRHPNTEAFF	TGTGCCAGCAGGGGGCGACACCCGAACACTGAAGCTTTCTTT
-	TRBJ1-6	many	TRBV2	CASSVQGGYNSPPHF	TGTGCCAGCAGTGTGCAGGGCGGCTATAATTCACCCCCCCACTTT
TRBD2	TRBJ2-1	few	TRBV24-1	CATSDSHSGRGNEQFF	TGTGCCACCAGTGATTCGCATAGCGGGAGGGGCAATGAGCAGTTCTTC
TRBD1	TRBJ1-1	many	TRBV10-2	CAARGRTNTEAFF	TGCGCCGCCAGGGGGCGGACGAACACTGAAGCTTTCTTT
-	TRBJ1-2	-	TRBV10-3	CAISEGSYGGYTF	TGTGCCATCAGTGAAGGGTCCTACGGTGGCTACACCTTC
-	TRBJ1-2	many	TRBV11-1	CASSPIQGRGLLGYTF	TGTGCCAGCAGCCCCATCCAGGGCAGGGGCTTACTAGGCTACACCTTC
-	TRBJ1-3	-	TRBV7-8	CASSLGNRADSGNTIYF	TGTGCCAGCAGCTTAGGTAACAGGGCCGACTCTGGAAACACCATATATTTT
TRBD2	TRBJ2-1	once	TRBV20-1	CSARGLAGGSWNNEQFF	TGCAGTGCTAGAGGACTAGCTGGAGGGAGTTGGAACAATGAGCAGTTCTTC
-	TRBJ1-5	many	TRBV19	CASSYVPGYSNQPQHF	TGTGCCAGTAGTTATGTACCGGGATATAGCAATCAGCCCCAGCATTTT
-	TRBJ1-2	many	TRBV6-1	CASSMGRRVSSYGYTF	TGTGCCAGCAGTATGGGGAGACGGGTATCTAGTTATGGCTACACCTTC
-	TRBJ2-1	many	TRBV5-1	CASREGGGYNEQFF	TGCGCCAGCAGGGAAGGGGGTGGCTACAATGAGCAGTTCTTC
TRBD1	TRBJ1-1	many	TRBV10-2	CASRAGQARTEAFF	TGCGCCAGCAGGGCCGGACAGGCTCGCACTGAAGCTTTCTTT
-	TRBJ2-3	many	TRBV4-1	CASSQMAGLSTDTQYF	TGCGCCAGCAGCCAAATGGCGGGGCTTAGCACAGATACGCAGTATTTT
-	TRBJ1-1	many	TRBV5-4	CASSVGGVNTEAFF	TGTGCCAGCAGCGTGGGCGGGGTGAACACTGAAGCTTTCTTT
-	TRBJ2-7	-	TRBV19	CASSPGRGQSYEQYF	TGTGCCAGTAGTCCCGGACGGGGGCAATCCTACGAGCAGTACTTC
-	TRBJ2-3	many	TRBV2	CASTARGVTDTQYF	TGTGCCAGCACCGCCCGGGGTGTCACAGATACGCAGTATTTT
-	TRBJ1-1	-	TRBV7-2	CASSSSPGFTEAFF	TGTGCCAGCAGTTCCAGCCCGGGGTTCACTGAAGCTTTCTTT
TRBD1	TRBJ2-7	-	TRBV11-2	CASSLDPGTACEQYF	TGTGCCAGCAGCTTAGATCCTGGGACAGCTTGCGAGCAGTACTTC
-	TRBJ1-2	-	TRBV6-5	CASSYLRTWGTYGYTF	TGTGCCAGCAGTTACCTACGGACATGGGGCACCTATGGCTACACCTTC
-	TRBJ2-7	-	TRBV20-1	CSARLTGTSFLYEQYF	TGCAGTGCTAGGTTGACCGGGACTTCTTTTCTCTACGAGCAGTACTTC
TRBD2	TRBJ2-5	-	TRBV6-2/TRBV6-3	CASTTSGSIGTQYF	TGTGCCAGCACGACTAGCGGGAGTATTGGGACCCAGTACTTC
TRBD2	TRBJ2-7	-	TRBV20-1	CSARVPGGAGGRSYEQYF	TGCAGTGCTAGAGTCCCTGGAGGAGCGGGAGGGCGGTCCTACGAGCAGTACTTC
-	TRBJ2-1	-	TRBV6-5	CTSSSASGVGAREQFF	TGTACCAGCAGTTCCGCGTCCGGCGTGGGGGCACGTGAGCAGTTCTTC